What follows are 10 T cell receptor beta chains derived from one specimen sequenced in a study of blood T cell repertoires in COVID-19 (dated by TCRdb to between 2020 and 2021). Libraries were made using the immunoSEQ multiplex PCR assay. Sourced from immuneACCESS, this table was stored by TCRdb with only in-frame sequences that have V and J called. A share of the clones is absent; for the studies checked, an unresolved V gene accounts for under half, and the remainder has no known explanation. This sample holds some 390,000 clones; 89% were observed only once. Of the sample, roughly 1.5% is held by the ten largest clones. Material: peripheral blood. The source is a woman in her forties with COVID-19, enrolled during active disease.

The J gene is TRBJ1-1, the V gene TRBV19, with 8 bases fitting TRBD1. The CDR3 spans 15 residues. Germline V lookup: CDR1 LNHDA, CDR2 SQIVND (reference sequence). The trim removed 5 bases at V and 6 bases at J, leaving 11 bases unmatched. The CDR3 here is CASSAQSTGVAEAFF. CDR3 in DNA: TGTGCCAGTAGTGCCCAATCGACAGGGGTTGCTGAAGCTTTCTTT.

The V and J genes are TRBV30 and TRBJ1-2; no firm D call. The V end was cut by 1 base, the J end by 8 bases, with 11 bases between. Germline CDR1 and CDR2: GTSNPN and SVGIG (reference sequence). The CDR3 is 12 residues long. The CDR3 sequence is CAWSAVARGYTF. The CDR3 region has the DNA TGTGCCTGGAGTGCAGTTGCGCGGGGCTACACCTTC.

This clone was seen a handful of times. The chain has TRBV9 and TRBJ2-1; the D gene is possibly TRBD1 (5 bases). The CDR3 is 15 amino acids. Looked up from germline, CDR1 is SGDLS and CDR2 is YYNGEE. Trimming pared 4 bases from V and 8 bases from J, leaving 19 bases between. CDR3 in amino acids: CASSTRPLGAHEQFF. CDR3 DNA: TGTGCCAGCAGCACGCGTCCCCTAGGGGCCCATGAGCAGTTCTTC. The whole variable domain, filled in from reference TRBV9 and TRBJ2-1, reads DSGVTQTPKHLITATGQRVTLRCSPRSGDLSVYWYQQSLDQGLQFLIQYYNGEERAKGNILERFSAQQFPDLHSELNLSSLELGDSALYFCASSTRPLGAHEQFFGPGTRLTVL.

V and J are TRBV7-2 and TRBJ2-7; 8 nucleotides agree with TRBD1. With V trimmed by 4 bases and J by 2 bases, 7 bases remained unmatched. The CDR3 sequence is 15 residues long. Germline CDR1 is SGHTA and CDR2 is FQGNSA. CDR3 in amino acids: CASSSRTGKPYEQYF. CDR3 sequence (DNA): TGTGCCAGCAGCTCGCGGACAGGGAAACCCTACGAGCAGTACTTC.

The chain links TRBV6-5 to TRBJ1-2; a weak D match, TRBD1 (6 bases). This CDR3 spans 13 amino acids. V was clipped by 6 bases and J by 4 bases, with 12 bases between them. Germline CDR1 is MNHEY and CDR2 is SVGAGI. CDR3 bases: TGTGCCAGCAGCTCCCGGACAGCCTATGGCTACACCTTC. Protein sequence: CASSSRTAYGYTF.

The chain carries TRBV6-6 and TRBJ1-2; 8 bases are shared with TRBD1. Per germline, CDR1 MNHNY and CDR2 SVGAGI (reference sequence). V lost 5 bases and J lost 4; bases outside the gene matches: 6. The CDR3 is made up of 14 amino acids. CDR3 loop: CASSNQGARYGYTF. CDR3 coding DNA: TGTGCCAGCAGTAACCAGGGGGCTCGCTATGGCTACACCTTC.

The chain combines TRBV10-3 with TRBJ1-6; the match to TRBD1 covers 11 bases. The CDR3 is made up of 12 amino acids. The trim removed 8 bases at V and 9 bases at J, leaving 0 bases unmatched. In germline, CDR1 is ENHRY, CDR2 SYGVKD. CDR3 region: CAIGTGGSPLHF. In nucleotides, the CDR3 is TGTGCCATCGGGACAGGGGGTTCACCCCTCCACTTT.

The CDR3 DNA reads as TGTGCCAGCTCACCTGGACAGGGACAGTTCTTC. This sequence encodes CASSPGQGQFF. The V and J genes are TRBV18 and TRBJ2-1; 8 nucleotides align to TRBD1. This CDR3 is 11 amino acids long. CDR1 is KGHSH, CDR2 LQKENI, per germline. The V segment lost 3 bases and the J segment 13 bases; nucleotides outside the gene matches: 2.

The chain combines TRBV7-8 with TRBJ1-5, with D possibly matching TRBD1 (6 bases). The V and J ends lost 4 bases and 7 bases respectively, with 17 bases between them. CDR1 and CDR2 (germline): SGHVS, FQNEAQ. The CDR3 consists of 15 residues. In DNA, the CDR3 is TGTGCCAGCAGCTCCAGAGGGGGGAGGGGGCAGCCCCAGCATTTT. Residues: CASSSRGGRGQPQHF.

In this sample, this clone turned up once. The gene calls are TRBV27 and TRBJ2-7, with 11 bases fitting TRBD2. Per germline, CDR1 MNHEY and CDR2 SMNVEV (reference sequence). V trimming: 3 bases; J trimming: 3 bases; junction bases outside the gene matches: 7. The CDR3 totals 16 residues. The CDR3 DNA sequence: TGTGCCAGCAGTTTCCATACTAGCGGGAGAGGCTACGAGCAGTACTTC. This translates into CASSFHTSGRGYEQYF.